The next 25 T cell receptor beta chains were all read from a single sample in a study of T cells after yellow fever vaccination. TCRdb itself ran the 5' RACE reads through MiXCR, one entry per CDR3 protein. The data hold roughly 400,000 distinct CDR3 sequences, with roughly a sixth observed a single time. The source material was PBMCs, sampled before the yellow fever booster vaccination. The receptors come from a man between 18 and 35 years old who received the YFV17D yellow fever vaccine.

This clonotype occurred a few times. The rearrangement uses TRBV27 and TRBJ1-2, with a tentative D call TRBD1 (6 bases). V lost 6 bases, J lost 8 bases, and 16 bases lay in between. This CDR3 spans 13 amino acids. CDR1 and CDR2 from the germline V gene are MNHEY and SMNVEV (reference sequence). The CDR3 protein is CASSPVGGHGYTF. DNA of the CDR3: TGTGCCAGCAGCCCCGTCGGGGGGCACGGCTACACCTTC.

This clonotype showed up just a few times. The chain has TRBV21-1 and TRBJ2-7; TRBD1 was called by the table and not checked on the DNA. TRBV21-1 has pseudogene status. The CDR3 is made up of 16 amino acids. DNA for the CDR3: TGTGCCAGCAGCAAAGTAGCTGGGACAGGGGTATTCGAGCAGTACGTC. Protein product: CASSKVAGTGVFEQYV.

This chain connects TRBV6-2 or TRBV6-3 to TRBJ2-5; D call uncertain. The germline CDR1 and CDR2 sequences are MNHEY and SVGEGT. V was clipped by 2 bases and J by 5 bases, with 12 bases between them. This CDR3 is 14 amino acids long. The chain's CDR3 is CASSYGDPGETQYF. The CDR3 DNA reads TGTGCCAGCAGTTACGGCGACCCTGGGGAGACCCAGTACTTC.

This chain uses TRBV11-1 with TRBJ2-3, with 11 bases identical to TRBD2. With V trimmed by 7 bases and J by 3 bases, 3 bases remained unmatched. Germline V CDR1 and CDR2: SGHAT, FQDESV (reference sequence). The CDR3 runs 14 residues. As DNA, the CDR3 is TGTGCCAGCAACCCTAGCGGGGGGACAGATACGCAGTATTTT. Protein: CASNPSGGTDTQYF.

The table lists this clonotype with a few counts. The CDR3 here is CASRGQGGEKLFF. The CDR3 nucleotides read TGTGCCAGCAGGGGACAGGGAGGTGAAAAACTGTTTTTT. The chain carries TRBV6-5 and TRBJ1-4; TRBD1 matches at 9 bases. The junction had 3 bases not matched to a gene; V was cut back by 6 bases and J by 7 bases. The CDR3 contains 13 residues. Germline V gene data show CDR1 as MNHEY and CDR2 as SVGAGI.

Only a few counts were recorded for this clonotype. V usage is TRBV28 and J usage is TRBJ1-1; D ambiguous. Per germline, CDR1 MDHEN and CDR2 SYDVKM. Trimming left V 7 bases short and J 4 bases short, with 10 bases between. CDR3 length: 12 residues. For the CDR3, the DNA is TGTGCCAGCAACGAACTTGGCACTGAAGCTTTCTTT. This codes for CASNELGTEAFF.

This clonotype was observed a handful of times. The rearrangement joins TRBV7-2 to TRBJ2-1, with TRBD2 matching over 7 bases. The CDR3 runs to 15 residues. J lost 3 bases, V lost 4 bases, and 6 bases had no gene match. The germline CDR1 and CDR2 sequences are SGHTA and FQGNSA. The CDR3 coding sequence is TGTGCCAGCAGCTCGGCGGGGGTTAACTACAATGAGCAGTTCTTC. The encoded protein is CASSSAGVNYNEQFF.

The table lists this clonotype with a few counts. The chain employs TRBV5-8 and TRBJ2-5, with unresolved D. The V gene's germline CDR1 is SGHTS and CDR2 YDEGEE. V was shortened by 6 bases and J by 3 bases, with 18 bases between the two germline ends. The CDR3 runs 15 residues. CDR3 sequence reads: CASTFARRREETQYF. The DNA of the CDR3 is TGTGCCAGCACCTTCGCCCGCCGTCGAGAAGAGACCCAGTACTTC.

The rearrangement links TRBV7-8 to TRBJ2-1; possibly TRBD1 for D (6 bases). This CDR3 has 13 residues. Germline CDR1 SGHVS, CDR2 FQNEAQ. V gave up 3 bases and J gave up 6 bases, with 9 bases separating them. The CDR3 spells CASSFTGSNEQFF. DNA of the CDR3: TGTGCCAGCAGCTTTACAGGGTCCAATGAGCAGTTCTTC.

This clonotype has only a few counts. This chain joins TRBV12-3 or TRBV12-4 and TRBJ1-1; D not resolved. The CDR3 contains 14 residues. V lost 11 bases and J lost 0, with 16 bases in between. The CDR3 DNA follows: TGTGCCTCCACGGCCGGCCTCATGAACACTGAAGCTTTCTTT. Residues: CASTAGLMNTEAFF.

The CDR3 nucleotides read TGCGCCAGCAGCCAAGATCCCTGGAGCTCTGGAAACACCATATATTTT. Translation: CASSQDPWSSGNTIYF. The chain carries TRBV4-3 and TRBJ1-3; D gene unclear. In germline, CDR1 is LGHNA, CDR2 YSLEER. The V gene lost 0 bases and the J gene lost 0 bases, with 9 bases spanning the gap. The CDR3 extends over 16 amino acids.

This sequence joins TRBV3-1 and TRBJ2-5; perhaps TRBD2 as D (5 bases). Germline assignment: CDR1 LGHDT and CDR2 YNNKEL (reference sequence). This CDR3 is built from 16 residues. The V end lost 0 bases, the J end lost 2 bases, and 13 bases lay between the germline ends. The CDR3 region is CASSQDTGSTQETQYF. Here the CDR3 DNA reads TGTGCCAGCAGCCAAGATACGGGATCCACGCAAGAGACCCAGTACTTC.

This clonotype was observed many times. J is TRBJ2-7 and V is TRBV7-2; TRBD1 matches 8 bases. V lost 3 bases, J lost 3 bases, and 4 bases stayed unmatched. Germline loops: CDR1 SGHTA, CDR2 FQGNSA. This CDR3 region has 14 residues. CDR3 sequence (DNA): TGTGCCAGCAGCTTCAGACAGGGGCTCTACGAGCAGTACTTC. It translates to CASSFRQGLYEQYF.

This chain joins TRBV7-2 and TRBJ2-3; D is perhaps TRBD1 (5 bases). Trimming removed 3 bases from V and 1 base from J, with 14 bases in between. Germline CDR1 SGHTA, CDR2 FQGNSA. There are 16 residues in the CDR3. CDR3 nucleotides: TGTGCCAGCAGCTTTACTGGGGCCCCTGGCACAGATACGCAGTATTTT. Translating gives CASSFTGAPGTDTQYF. Looking up the rest from reference TRBV7-2 and TRBJ2-3 gives the full variable domain: GAGVSQSPSNKVTEKGKDVELRCDPISGHTALYWYRQSLGQGLEFLIYFQGNSAPDKSGLPSDRFSAERTGGSVSTLTIQRTQQEDSAVYLCASSFTGAPGTDTQYFGPGTRLTVL.

The V gene is TRBV5-1, the J gene TRBJ2-5; TRBD2 might be the D (6 bases). There are 13 residues in the CDR3. Germline assignment: CDR1 SGHRS and CDR2 YFSETQ. V lost 5 bases and J 0 bases, leaving 8 bases between the germline ends. The chain's CDR3 is CASSIADQETQYF. CDR3 nucleotide sequence: TGCGCCAGCAGTATAGCGGACCAAGAGACCCAGTACTTC.

The V gene is TRBV20-1, the J gene TRBJ1-4; 7 bases are a match to TRBD1. The V gene's germline CDR1 is DFQATT and CDR2 SNEGSKA (reference sequence). The CDR3 consists of 13 residues. V lost 5 bases and J lost 13; bases outside the gene matches: 13. CDR3 nucleotides: TGCAGTGCTCCAGGGGGGTCGGAAAGAACACTGTTTTTT. Protein sequence: CSAPGGSERTLFF.

The chain couples TRBV25-1 to TRBJ2-2, with 10 bases identical to TRBD1. After removal of 5 bases from V and 5 bases from J, the junction contained 5 bases not matched to a gene. The CDR3 has 15 residues. Looked up from germline, CDR1 is MGHDK and CDR2 is SYGVNS. The CDR3 here is CASSPGQGRTGELFF. CDR3 nucleotide sequence: TGTGCCAGCAGTCCGGGACAGGGGCGGACCGGGGAGCTGTTTTTT.

This clonotype was counted many times. The chain uses TRBV5-1 and TRBJ2-5; no firm D call. Deletions cut 3 bases from V and 2 bases from J, with 8 bases between. CDR3 length: 13 amino acids. The V gene's germline CDR1 is SGHRS and CDR2 YFSETQ. CDR3 loop: CASSSGRQETQYF. The CDR3 region has the DNA TGCGCCAGCAGCTCTGGCAGACAAGAGACCCAGTACTTC.

This rearrangement joins TRBV4-1 to TRBJ2-4; D unclear. This CDR3 has 17 amino acids. CDR1 is MGHRA and CDR2 is YSYEKL in the germline V gene. V was shortened by 2 bases and J by 8 bases, with 22 bases between the two germline ends. CDR3 nucleotides: TGCGCCAGCAGCCAATCGGTGACCGGAGCCAGAGCATACATTCAGTACTTC. Its translation is CASSQSVTGARAYIQYF.

The count of this clonotype is one. This chain joins TRBV28 and TRBJ2-5; 9 nucleotides match TRBD2. V lost 7 bases to trimming and J lost 5 bases; unmatched junction nucleotides: 5. Germline V gene data show CDR1 as MDHEN and CDR2 as SYDVKM. CDR3 length: 13 amino acids. CDR3 region: CASTAGGGETQYF. The CDR3 DNA reads TGTGCCAGCACAGCGGGGGGCGGCGAGACCCAGTACTTC. The full variable domain, completed using reference TRBV28 and TRBJ2-5, is DVKVTQSSRYLVKRTGEKVFLECVQDMDHENMFWYRQDPGLGLRLIYFSYDVKMKEKGDIPEGYSVSREKKERFSLILESASTNQTSMYLCASTAGGGETQYFGPGTRLLVL.

The genes are TRBV12-3 or TRBV12-4 and TRBJ1-1, with D tentatively TRBD1 (6 bases). CDR3 size: 12 residues. With 3 bases removed from V and 11 bases from J, the gap between germline ends came to 13 bases. In nucleotides, the CDR3 is TGTGCCAGCAGTTTGGAGGGGGGTGGGGCTTTCTTT. It specifies CASSLEGGGAFF.

The chain employs TRBV28 and TRBJ2-5; 9 bases fit TRBD2. This CDR3 is built from 15 residues. V trimming: 7 bases; J trimming: 2 bases; junction bases outside the gene matches: 8. Germline values: CDR1 MDHEN, CDR2 SYDVKM. CDR3 DNA sequence: TGTGCCAGCACGCCCGGAAGCGGGGGGCAAGAGACCCAGTACTTC. Amino acids: CASTPGSGGQETQYF. Looking up the rest from reference TRBV28 and TRBJ2-5 gives the full variable domain: DVKVTQSSRYLVKRTGEKVFLECVQDMDHENMFWYRQDPGLGLRLIYFSYDVKMKEKGDIPEGYSVSREKKERFSLILESASTNQTSMYLCASTPGSGGQETQYFGPGTRLLVL.

This chain links TRBV28 with TRBJ1-2; TRBD1 might be the D (6 bases). V lost 7 bases, J lost 4 bases, and 13 bases lay in between. CDR1 and CDR2 from the germline V gene are MDHEN and SYDVKM. The length of the CDR3 is 13 residues. The CDR3 DNA is TGTGCCAGCACCATTTCGACAGGCTATGGCTACACCTTC. Translating it yields CASTISTGYGYTF.

The chain uses TRBV12-2 and TRBJ2-7; TRBD2 reflects the table's D call only, with no check against the DNA. TRBV12-2 is a known pseudogene. The CDR3 covers 13 residues. The CDR3: CASRLRARLEQYV. The CDR3 coding sequence is TGTGCAAGTCGCTTAAGGGCCAGGCTCGAGCAGTACGTC.

The chain carries TRBV29-1 and TRBJ2-3, with 10 bases that match TRBD2. J was trimmed by 0 bases and V by 6 bases; bases with no gene match: 6. The length of the CDR3 is 15 residues. The germline V gene has CDR1 SQVTM and CDR2 ANQGSEA. The DNA of the CDR3 is TGCAGCGTAAATCCTAGCGGGGGTAGCACAGATACGCAGTATTTT. It yields the protein CSVNPSGGSTDTQYF.